These 18 T cell receptor beta chains share one sample of origin, sequenced in a study of cytomegalovirus exposure and HLA in healthy donors. The PCR made use of 60 Vbeta and 13 Jbeta primers. Profiling relied on immunoSEQ multiplex PCR, and the TCRdb table lists in-frame clones only, not all of them. The sample has about 34,000 clones, 65% to 90% seen once. Sequenced sample: PBMCs. All receptors derive from a woman younger than 35 in good health and CMV-seropositive.

The rearrangement links TRBV4-3 to TRBJ1-5; D gene unclear. V dropped 0 bases and J dropped 7 bases, with 13 bases sitting between them. Germline values: CDR1 LGHNA, CDR2 YSLEER. The length of the CDR3 is 15 residues. The CDR3 is CASSQDRTVVQPQHF. DNA of the CDR3: TGCGCCAGCAGCCAAGATCGAACAGTAGTACAGCCCCAGCATTTT.

The V gene is TRBV28, the J gene TRBJ2-1; 9 bases line up with TRBD2. Germline V gene data show CDR1 as MDHEN and CDR2 as SYDVKM. The CDR3 loop spans 16 amino acids. With V trimmed by 5 bases and J by 3 bases, 8 bases remained unmatched. CDR3 in DNA: TGTGCCAGCAGTGCTCCTAGCGGGATCCACTACAATGAGCAGTTCTTC. Translating it yields CASSAPSGIHYNEQFF.

The CDR3 bases are TGTGCCAGCAGCTCAGGACTAGCGGGGGCCCCCGGGGAGCTGTTTTTT. Protein: CASSSGLAGAPGELFF. The gene calls are TRBV13 and TRBJ2-2; 13 bases fit TRBD2. With 4 bases clipped from V and 6 bases from J, the junction kept 5 bases outside the gene matches. The CDR3 sequence is 16 residues long. Germline CDR1 reads PRHDT; CDR2 reads FYEKMQ (reference sequence). The full variable domain, rest sourced from reference TRBV13 and TRBJ2-2, is AAGVIQSPRHLIKEKRETATLKCYPIPRHDTVYWYQQGPGQDPQFLISFYEKMQSDKGSIPDRFSAQQFSDYHSELNMSSLELGDSALYFCASSSGLAGAPGELFFGEGSRLTVL.

This chain uses TRBV9 with TRBJ2-5, with 11 bases lining up with TRBD2. The CDR3 contains 16 residues. Trimming at V came to 4 bases and at J to 5 bases, leaving 10 bases not matched to a gene. Germline values: CDR1 SGDLS, CDR2 YYNGEE. The CDR3 spells CASSPGTSGLRETQYF. The CDR3 DNA follows: TGTGCCAGCAGCCCCGGGACTAGCGGTCTCCGTGAGACCCAGTACTTC.

The genes are TRBV5-8 and TRBJ1-1; maybe TRBD1 (5 bases). Germline lookup yields CDR1 SGHTS and CDR2 YDEGEE. V was pared by 4 bases and J by 1 base, with 17 bases between. The CDR3 runs to 16 residues. This chain's CDR3 is CASSLLGRGTNTEAFF. CDR3 DNA: TGTGCCAGCAGCCTCTTGGGGCGGGGGACGAACACTGAAGCTTTCTTT.

The chain joins TRBV7-3 to TRBJ2-5, with a weak D call TRBD2 (5 bases). V lost 4 bases, J lost 5 bases, and 11 bases lay in between. The CDR3 totals 13 residues. Germline CDR1 and CDR2: SGHTA and FQGTGA. CDR3 sequence: CASSWVPGETQYF. The CDR3, as DNA: TGTGCCAGCAGCTGGGTCCCGGGGGAGACCCAGTACTTC.

V usage is TRBV7-2 and J usage is TRBJ2-6, with D perhaps matching TRBD1 (5 bases). CDR3 length equals 19 residues. V was shortened by 1 base and J by 2 bases, with 18 bases between the two germline ends. CDR1 SGHTA and CDR2 FQGNSA come from the germline V gene. The CDR3 bases are TGTGCCAGCAGCTTAGGGGCGGTGCGGCTAGGGGCTGGGGCCAACGTCCTGACTTTC. It specifies CASSLGAVRLGAGANVLTF.

The chain links TRBV30 to TRBJ2-3, with TRBD2 matching over 8 bases. Per germline, CDR1 GTSNPN and CDR2 SVGIG (reference sequence). V shed 2 bases and J 6 bases; nucleotides not matched to a gene: 7. This CDR3 has 14 amino acids. The CDR3 DNA reads as TGTGCCTGGAGTTGGCTAGCGGGCGCCGATACGCAGTATTTT. Translation gives CAWSWLAGADTQYF.

This sequence joins TRBV15 and TRBJ1-4; D is ambiguous. The CDR3 spans 13 residues. Germline assignment: CDR1 LNHNV and CDR2 YYDKDF (reference sequence). V lost 4 bases to trimming and J lost 4 bases, with 7 bases between them. The CDR3 protein is CATSNKYNEKLFF. The CDR3 DNA follows: TGTGCCACCAGCAACAAGTATAATGAAAAACTGTTTTTT.

J is TRBJ2-3 and V is TRBV4-1; TRBD1 might be the D (6 bases). The CDR3 consists of 14 residues. V lost 0 bases and J lost 6, with 10 bases in between. Germline V gives CDR1 MGHRA, CDR2 YSYEKL. The CDR3 nucleotides are TGCGCCAGCAGCCAAGATATTCAGGGGGATACGCAGTATTTT. The encoded protein is CASSQDIQGDTQYF.

The chain carries TRBV28 and TRBJ2-7; 7 nucleotides line up with TRBD1. V trimming: 1 base; J trimming: 4 bases; junction bases outside the gene matches: 4. The CDR3 loop spans 14 amino acids. CDR1 and CDR2 from the germline V gene are MDHEN and SYDVKM. CDR3 in DNA: TGTGCCAGCAGTTTATTTGGACAGGTATACGAGCAGTACTTC. This encodes CASSLFGQVYEQYF.

V usage is TRBV19 and J usage is TRBJ2-6, with D perhaps TRBD1 (6 bases). The germline CDR1 and CDR2 sequences are LNHDA and SQIVND (reference sequence). The CDR3 is 14 residues long. V was shortened by 9 bases and J by 0 bases, with 9 bases between the two germline ends. Here the CDR3 reads CARGAGSGANVLTF. The DNA of the CDR3 is TGTGCCAGGGGGGCCGGCTCTGGGGCCAACGTCCTGACTTTC.

The gene calls are TRBV27 and TRBJ2-7; 13 nucleotides match TRBD2. The CDR3 is made up of 15 amino acids. Germline CDR1 and CDR2: MNHEY and SMNVEV (reference sequence). Germline trimming cut 4 bases from V and 2 bases from J; bases unmatched to any gene: 2. DNA for the CDR3: TGTGCCAGCAGTTGGACTAGCGGGGGCGCCTACGAGCAGTACTTC. Amino acid sequence: CASSWTSGGAYEQYF.

V and J are TRBV30 and TRBJ2-7; the match to TRBD2 covers 9 bases. Germline-derived CDR1 and CDR2 are GTSNPN and SVGIG (reference sequence). V dropped 5 bases and J dropped 3; count of bases not matched to a gene: 5. The CDR3 contains 13 residues. Written as DNA, the CDR3 is TGTGCCTGGGGTTTTAGCGGGAGCTACGAGCAGTACTTC. Encoded protein: CAWGFSGSYEQYF.

The rearrangement joins TRBV7-2 to TRBJ2-7; tentatively, D is TRBD2 (7 bases). Germline lookup yields CDR1 SGHTA and CDR2 FQGNSA. The CDR3 consists of 14 residues. The germline V and J ends were trimmed by 9 bases and 3 bases, with 18 bases remaining between them. This CDR3 reads CASSYREGSYEQYF. The DNA of the CDR3 is TGTGCCAGTTCCTACAGGGAGGGCAGCTACGAGCAGTACTTC.

The chain carries TRBV7-2 and TRBJ2-7; 7 bases fit TRBD1. The germline gives CDR1 SGHTA, CDR2 FQGNSA. The V and J ends lost 3 bases and 5 bases, in that order; junction bases with no gene match: 4. The length of the CDR3 is 13 residues. CDR3 coding DNA: TGTGCCAGCAGCTTGGACAGGTCGGACGAGCAGTACTTC. It yields the protein CASSLDRSDEQYF. The whole variable domain, filled in from reference TRBV7-2 and TRBJ2-7, reads GAGVSQSPSNKVTEKGKDVELRCDPISGHTALYWYRQSLGQGLEFLIYFQGNSAPDKSGLPSDRFSAERTGGSVSTLTIQRTQQEDSAVYLCASSLDRSDEQYFGPGTRLTVT.

In this sample, this clone turned up a few times. The chain employs TRBV9 and TRBJ2-5, with 7 bases fitting TRBD2. The CDR3 has 15 residues. Germline V gene lookup returns CDR1 SGDLS and CDR2 YYNGEE. V was pared by 6 bases and J by 0 bases, with 8 bases of the junction left unmatched. CDR3 DNA: TGTGCCAGCACCCGGGGAAGCGGGGACCAAGAGACCCAGTACTTC. It translates to CASTRGSGDQETQYF.

V usage is TRBV5-1 and J usage is TRBJ2-7, with TRBD1 matching over 9 bases. V gave up 5 bases and J gave up 8 bases; unmatched junction bases: 17. Germline lookup yields CDR1 SGHRS and CDR2 YFSETQ. This CDR3 is 16 amino acids long. The CDR3 bases are TGCGCCAGCAGTCCTATTACCGGGACAGGGAATAGTAAGCAGTACTTC. Translated: CASSPITGTGNSKQYF.